The clone carrying this T cell receptor beta chain has a count of ten or more. The data stem from a study of T cells after posttransplantation cyclophosphamide. Data came from immunoSEQ multiplex PCR; TCRdb stores just in-frame clones and leaves some out. The profile covers roughly 49,000 clones, none occurring a single time. The CDR3 spans 19 residues. Germline CDR1 is MNHNS and CDR2 is SASEGT. The V and J ends lost 2 bases and 4 bases, in that order; junction bases with no gene match: 14. The V call is TRBV6-1, the J call TRBJ2-2; 9 positions agree with TRBD1. Sequencing was done on a sample of PBMCs. This receptor was taken from a man between 35 and 55 years old in good health, CMV-negative, and a related stem cell transplant donor. The CDR3 nucleotides read TGTGCCAGCAGTGAACGTAGTATGGGGACAGGGTCGAGCACCGGGGAGCTGTTTTTT. Translated, it gives CASSERSMGTGSSTGELFF.